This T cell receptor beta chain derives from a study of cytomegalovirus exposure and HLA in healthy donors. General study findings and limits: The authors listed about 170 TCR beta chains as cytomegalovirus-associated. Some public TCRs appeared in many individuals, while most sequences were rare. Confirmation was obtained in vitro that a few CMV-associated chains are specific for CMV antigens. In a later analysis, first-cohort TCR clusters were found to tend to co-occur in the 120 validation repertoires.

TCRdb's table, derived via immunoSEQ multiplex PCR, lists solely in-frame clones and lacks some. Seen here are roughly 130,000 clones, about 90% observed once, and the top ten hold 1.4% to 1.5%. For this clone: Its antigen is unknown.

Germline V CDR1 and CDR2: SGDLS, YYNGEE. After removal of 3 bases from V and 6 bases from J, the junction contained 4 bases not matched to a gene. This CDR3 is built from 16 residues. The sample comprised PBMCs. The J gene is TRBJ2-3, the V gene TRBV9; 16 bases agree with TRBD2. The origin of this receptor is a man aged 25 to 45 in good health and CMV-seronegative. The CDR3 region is CASSAGTSGRADTQYF. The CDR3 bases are TGTGCCAGCAGCGCCGGGACTAGCGGGAGGGCCGATACGCAGTATTTT. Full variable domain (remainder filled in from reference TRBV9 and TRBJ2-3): DSGVTQTPKHLITATGQRVTLRCSPRSGDLSVYWYQQSLDQGLQFLIQYYNGEERAKGNILERFSAQQFPDLHSELNLSSLELGDSALYFCASSAGTSGRADTQYFGPGTRLTVL.